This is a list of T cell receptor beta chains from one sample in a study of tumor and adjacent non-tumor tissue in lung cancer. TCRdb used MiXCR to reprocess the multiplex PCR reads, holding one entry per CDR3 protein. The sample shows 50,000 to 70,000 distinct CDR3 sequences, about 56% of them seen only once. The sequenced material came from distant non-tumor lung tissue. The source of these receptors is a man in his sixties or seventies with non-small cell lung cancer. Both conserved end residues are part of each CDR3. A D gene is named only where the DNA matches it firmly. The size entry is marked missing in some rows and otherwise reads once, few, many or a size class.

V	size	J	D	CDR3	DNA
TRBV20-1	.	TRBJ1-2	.	CSARVARFKGNYGYTF	TGCAGTGCTAGGGTCGCTCGTTTCAAGGGGAACTATGGCTACACCTTC
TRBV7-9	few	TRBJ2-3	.	CASSLVGAGTDTQYF	TGTGCCAGCAGCTTAGTCGGGGCCGGGACAGATACGCAGTATTTT
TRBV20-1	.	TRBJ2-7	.	CSAHTNYEQYF	TGCAGTGCTCATACGAACTATGAGCAGTACTTC
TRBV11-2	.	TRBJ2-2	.	CASSPGGGTNTGELFF	TGTGCCAGCAGCCCTGGAGGGGGGACGAACACAGGGGAGCTGTTCTTT
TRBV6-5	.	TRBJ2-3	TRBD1	CASSYSQPPGTDKQYF	TGCGCCAGCAGTTACTCGCAACCCCCCGGGACAGATAAGCAGTATTTT
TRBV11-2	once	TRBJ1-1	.	CASSKTQEGTKAFF	TGTGCCAGCAGCAAGACTCAAGAGGGGACTAAAGCTTTCTTT
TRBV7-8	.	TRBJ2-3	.	CPSSLDGRDKYF	TGTCCCAGCAGCTTAGATGGCAGGGATAAGTATTTT
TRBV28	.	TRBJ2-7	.	CASSFPGTSAYKQYF	TGTGCCAGCAGTTTCCCTGGGACCTCGGCCTACAAGCAGTACTTC
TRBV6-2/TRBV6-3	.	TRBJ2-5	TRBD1	CASSYDFGTGGQETQYF	TGTGCCAGCAGTTACGATTTCGGGACAGGCGGACAAGAGACCCAGTACTTC
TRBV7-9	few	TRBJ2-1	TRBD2	CASSVEGLAGAPSYNEQFF	TGTGCCAGCAGCGTAGAGGGACTAGCGGGAGCCCCCTCCTACAATGAGCAGTTCTTC
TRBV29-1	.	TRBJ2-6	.	CSVEEEVRVYSGANVLIF	TGCAGTGTTGAAGAAGAGGTAAGGGTTTACTCTGGGGCCAACGTCCTGATTTTC
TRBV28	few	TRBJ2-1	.	CASSLGLAGNEQFF	TGTGCCAGCAGTTTAGGCCTAGCCGGAAATGAGCAGTTCTTC
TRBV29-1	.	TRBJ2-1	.	CSAGQGAVGQFF	TGCAGCGCCGGTCAGGGCGCCGTGGGGCAGTTCTTC
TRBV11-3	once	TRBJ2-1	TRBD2	CASGRLAGVNNEHFF	TGTGCCAGCGGCCGTCTAGCGGGGGTTAACAATGAGCACTTCTTC
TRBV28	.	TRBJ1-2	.	CASTRQRMGYTF	TGTGCCAGCACCCGACAGCGTATGGGCTACACCTTC
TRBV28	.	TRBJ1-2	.	CANTRQRMGYTF	TGTGCCAACACCCGACAGCGTATGGGCTACACCTTC
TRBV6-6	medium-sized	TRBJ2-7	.	CASSPRGGGSRSGYEQYF	TGTGCCAGCAGCCCCCGGGGTGGTGGCAGTCGGTCTGGGTACGAGCAGTACTTC
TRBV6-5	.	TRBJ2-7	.	CASSTDRTAYEQYF	TGTGCCAGTAGCACCGATAGGACAGCCTACGAGCAGTACTTC
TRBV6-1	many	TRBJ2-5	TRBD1	CASNPEVGQGRETQYF	TGTGCCAGCAACCCCGAGGTGGGACAGGGACGGGAGACCCAGTACTTC
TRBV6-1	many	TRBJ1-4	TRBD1	CASSVRFRDRQTTNEKLFF	TGTGCCAGCAGTGTTCGCTTCCGGGACAGGCAAACAACTAATGAAAAACTGTTTTTT
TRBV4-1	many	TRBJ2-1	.	CASRSGQTYNEQFF	TGCGCCAGCAGATCCGGACAGACCTACAATGAGCAGTTCTTC
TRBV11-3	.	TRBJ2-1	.	CACNLLEGVNNEQFF	TGTGCCTGCAACCTTCTAGAGGGGGTTAACAATGAGCAGTTCTTC
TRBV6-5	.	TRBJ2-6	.	CASSYLAGFGANVLTF	TGTGCCAGCAGTTACCTGGCGGGCTTTGGGGCTAACGTCCTGACTTTC
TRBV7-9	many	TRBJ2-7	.	CASSLKQVSYEQYF	TGTGCCAGCAGCCTGAAACAGGTCTCCTACGAGCAGTACTTC
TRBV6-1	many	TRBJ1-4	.	CASSPLVSRTNEKLFF	TGTGCCAGCAGTCCGTTGGTTAGTCGAACTAATGAAAAACTGTTTTTT
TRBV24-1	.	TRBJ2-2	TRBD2	CGTSVEREPGELFF	TGTGGCACCAGTGTTGAGCGGGAGCCCGGGGAGCTGTTTTTT
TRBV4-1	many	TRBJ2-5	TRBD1	CASSRSLGQGVETQYF	TGCGCCAGCAGCCGCTCCTTGGGACAGGGTGTGGAGACCCAGTACTTC
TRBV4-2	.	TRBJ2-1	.	CGSSQDLGGGGRFF	TGTGGCAGTAGCCAAGACTTAGGAGGGGGAGGTCGGTTCTTC
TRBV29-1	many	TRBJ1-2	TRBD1	CSVNRDRGRGYGYTF	TGCAGCGTTAACCGGGACAGGGGGCGCGGCTATGGCTACACCTTC